This is a list of T cell receptor beta chains from one sample in a study of T cells in localized non-small cell lung cancer. Generated by immunoSEQ multiplex PCR, the TCRdb table keeps only in-frame clones and is missing some. The table has some 25,000 clones, over 70% seen once. The starting material was peripheral blood, obtained before any cancer treatment. The receptors here all came from a man aged 40-75 years with stage III squamous cell lung carcinoma. CDR3s include the opening cysteine and the closing phenylalanine or tryptophan. The order of the fields is CDR3 length, V gene, J gene, D gene, clone size, CDR3 DNA, CDR3 protein. A D gene is named only where the DNA matches it firmly. Clone size is given for some rows only: seen once, a few or many times, or a class if the clone is expanded.

19	TRBV14	TRBJ2-1	TRBD2	.	TGTGCCAGCAGCCGTACAGGTTTTAGCGGGAGCAGCTCCTACAATGAGCAGTTCTTC	CASSRTGFSGSSSYNEQFF
15	TRBV4-1	TRBJ1-2	.	.	TGCGCCAGCAGCCAATTTGGGGGGGGAGGAAATGGCTACACCTTC	CASSQFGGGGNGYTF
15	TRBV28	TRBJ2-2	TRBD2	.	TGTGCCAGCAGTGTAGCGGGAGTCCGTACCGGGGAGCTGTTTTTT	CASSVAGVRTGELFF
12	TRBV10-1	TRBJ2-3	.	.	TGCGCCAGCAGTGACTCCACGTCCACGCAGTATTTT	CASSDSTSTQYF
15	TRBV5-5	TRBJ1-1	.	.	TGTGCCAGCAGATCGATCGTAGGTGAGAACACTGAAGCTTTCTTT	CASRSIVGENTEAFF
17	TRBV5-1	TRBJ1-5	.	.	TGCGCCAGCAGCTTGGTTCCCTCAGGGGAGGGCAATCAGCCCCAGCATTTT	CASSLVPSGEGNQPQHF
15	TRBV2	TRBJ2-1	.	.	TGTGCCAGCAGTCCTGACGGTGGCTCCTACAATGAGCAGTTCTTC	CASSPDGGSYNEQFF
17	TRBV28	TRBJ1-5	.	.	TGTGCCAGCAGAACAAACAGGGTTGGTGAAATTGGTCAGCCCCAGCATTTT	CASRTNRVGEIGQPQHF
16	TRBV6-1	TRBJ1-3	.	.	TGTGCCAGCAGTGAAGTCCGGATTCGCTCTGGAAACACCATATATTTT	CASSEVRIRSGNTIYF
15	TRBV5-1	TRBJ2-6	.	.	TGCGCCAGCAGCTTGACTAGCACTGGGGCCAACGTCCTGACTTTC	CASSLTSTGANVLTF
15	TRBV7-9	TRBJ2-7	TRBD1	once	TGTGCCAGCAGTCACCGGGACAGGGAATACAACGAGCAGTACTTC	CASSHRDREYNEQYF
16	TRBV7-6	TRBJ2-2	TRBD2	.	TGTGCCAGCAGCTCCCTACAGCGGGGCACCGGAGGGGAGCTGTTTTTT	CASSSLQRGTGGELFF
15	TRBV27	TRBJ2-2	.	.	TGTGCCAGCAGTTTATTGGACGGGAACACCGGGGAGCTGTTTTTT	CASSLLDGNTGELFF
15	TRBV5-1	TRBJ2-3	TRBD2	once	TGCGCCAGCAGCTTTAGCGGGGACAGCACAGATACGCAGTATTTT	CASSFSGDSTDTQYF
13	TRBV5-1	TRBJ2-5	.	.	TGCGCCACCAGGAGGGGGGTCCAAGAGACCCAGTACTTC	CATRRGVQETQYF
15	TRBV6-1	TRBJ1-2	TRBD1	.	TGTGCCAGCAGTCCGGGACAGGCAGTCACCTATGGCTACACCTTC	CASSPGQAVTYGYTF
16	TRBV7-6	TRBJ2-7	.	once	TGTGCCAGCAGCCCATTGACAGGGCGGGACTCCTACGAGCAGTACTTC	CASSPLTGRDSYEQYF
15	TRBV4-2	TRBJ1-3	TRBD1	.	TGTGCCAGCAGCCAAGAACTGCAGGGGGCATACACCATATATTTT	CASSQELQGAYTIYF
14	TRBV5-1	TRBJ2-3	TRBD2	.	TGCGCCAGCAATGAAGCGGGAGGAGAAGATACGCAGTATTTT	CASNEAGGEDTQYF
8	TRBV3-1/TRBV3-2	TRBJ2-1	.	.	TGTGCCAGGTTGCGGGAGTTCTTC	CARLREFF
15	TRBV5-1	TRBJ2-5	.	.	TGCGCCAGCAGCCCTGGGTCAGGGAACCAAGAGACCCAGTACTTC	CASSPGSGNQETQYF
15	TRBV5-4	TRBJ1-6	.	.	TGTGCCAGCAGCACCCAGTCACGGGGCAATTCACCCCTCCACTTT	CASSTQSRGNSPLHF
16	TRBV7-8	TRBJ1-1	.	few	TGTGCCAGCAGCTTAGTCCCTGGGGCAGGTAACACTGAAGCTTTCTTT	CASSLVPGAGNTEAFF
15	TRBV5-1	TRBJ2-3	.	once	TGCGCCAGCAGCTTTGGGGGAACTAGCACAGATACGCAGTATTTT	CASSFGGTSTDTQYF
11	TRBV28	TRBJ1-2	.	.	TGTGCCAGCAGACAGGAGTATGGCTACACCTTC	CASRQEYGYTF
14	TRBV2	TRBJ1-1	.	few	TGTGCCAGCAGTGATGCGAGACACAACACTGAAGCTTTCTTT	CASSDARHNTEAFF
15	TRBV18	TRBJ2-5	.	.	TGTGCCAGCTCACCACAGTATCGGAGCACAGAGACCCAGTACTTC	CASSPQYRSTETQYF
14	TRBV9	TRBJ1-1	.	.	TGTGCCAGCAGCGTAGGGACCGACAACACTGAAGCTTTCTTT	CASSVGTDNTEAFF
15	TRBV5-1	TRBJ1-1	.	.	TGCGCCAGCAGCTCGGGGGACATGCGGAACACTGAAGCTTTCTTT	CASSSGDMRNTEAFF
15	TRBV2	TRBJ2-7	.	.	TGTGCCAGCAGGGATGCGACAGGACTCTCCTACGAGCAGTACTTC	CASRDATGLSYEQYF
14	TRBV30	TRBJ2-1	.	.	TGTGCCTGGAGTTTACTGGGTAAAAACAATGAGCAGTTCTTC	CAWSLLGKNNEQFF
17	TRBV5-1	TRBJ2-6	.	.	TGCGCCAGCAGCAGGACGCAGGTTTACTCTGGGGCCAACGTCCTGACTTTC	CASSRTQVYSGANVLTF
12	TRBV18	TRBJ2-3	.	.	TGTGCCAGCTCCACAGGGACAGATACGCAGTATTTT	CASSTGTDTQYF
13	TRBV28	TRBJ1-1	.	.	TGTGCCAGCAGTTTATGGTTGAACACTGAAGCTTTCTTT	CASSLWLNTEAFF
17	TRBV11-2	TRBJ2-1	TRBD2	few	TGTGCCAGCAGCTTAGTTCTACGGACTAGCGGTTACAATGAGCAGTTCTTC	CASSLVLRTSGYNEQFF
15	TRBV28	TRBJ2-4	TRBD2	.	TGTGCCAGCAGTACTGCCGGGACTACGTTAAACATTCAGTACTTC	CASSTAGTTLNIQYF
13	TRBV19	TRBJ1-1	.	.	TGTGCCAGTAGTACTGGGAGACACGTCGACGCTTTCTTT	CASSTGRHVDAFF
14	TRBV25-1	TRBJ2-2	.	.	TGTGCCAGCAGCCCTAGAACGGGCACCGGGGAGCTGTTTTTT	CASSPRTGTGELFF
13	TRBV18	TRBJ1-4	.	.	TGTGCCAGCTCATATGGGAATAAAGAAAAACTGTTTTTT	CASSYGNKEKLFF
13	TRBV11-1	TRBJ2-3	.	.	TGTGCCAGCAGCTTCTGGGGCACAGATACGCAGTATTTT	CASSFWGTDTQYF
15	TRBV6-5	TRBJ2-5	TRBD1	.	TGTGCCAGCAGTTACTCCGGGACAGGAAGAGAGACCCAGTACTTC	CASSYSGTGRETQYF
14	TRBV7-3	TRBJ2-2	.	.	TGTGCCAGCAGCCCCCCTACGAACACCGGGGAGCTGTTTTTT	CASSPPTNTGELFF
14	TRBV7-2	TRBJ1-5	.	.	TGTGCCAGCAGGGGGGGCGGGTTTAATCAGCCCCAGCATTTT	CASRGGGFNQPQHF
14	TRBV12-5	TRBJ1-6	TRBD1	.	TGTGCTAGTGCAAAAACAGGGGCGAATTCACCCCTCCACTTT	CASAKTGANSPLHF
16	TRBV6-5	TRBJ1-4	.	.	TGTGCCAGCAGTTACTCGAGCTGGGCAACTAATGAAAAACTGTTTTTT	CASSYSSWATNEKLFF